This T cell receptor beta chain stems from a study of shared clonotypes between healthy human individuals. This clone was detected only once. Its antigen is not known. Generated by immunoSEQ multiplex PCR, the TCRdb table keeps only in-frame clones and is missing some. The table lists 2 million or so clones, roughly 94% of them singletons, with 0.13% in the top ten. Study-level points and caveats: Only blood was sampled; tissue repertoires likely differ.

The V end lost 6 bases, the J end lost 5 bases, and 10 bases lay between the germline ends. CDR1 is WNHNN, CDR2 SYGVQD, per germline (reference sequence). This CDR3 comprises 12 residues. Sequenced material: naive CD4+ T cells sorted from blood. The subset denotes: CD45RA+ positively selected. V gene TRBV10-1 combines with J gene TRBJ1-1; D gene uncertain. This receptor was identified in a man aged 18 to 35 in good health. The CDR3 region is CASSPLGTEAFF. As DNA, the CDR3 is TGCGCCAGCAGCCCGCTAGGAACTGAAGCTTTCTTT.